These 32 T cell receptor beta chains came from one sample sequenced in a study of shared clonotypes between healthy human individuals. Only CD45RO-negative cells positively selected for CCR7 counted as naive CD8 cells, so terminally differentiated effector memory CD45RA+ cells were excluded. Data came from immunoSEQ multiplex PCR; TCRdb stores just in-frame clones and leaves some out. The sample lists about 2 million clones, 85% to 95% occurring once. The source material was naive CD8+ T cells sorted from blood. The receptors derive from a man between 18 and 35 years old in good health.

The CDR3: CASSVNVLAGDTGELFF. CDR3 in DNA: TGTGCCAGCAGCGTAAATGTACTAGCGGGAGATACCGGGGAGCTGTTTTTT. The rearrangement joins TRBV9 to TRBJ2-2; 11 bases are shared with TRBD2. This CDR3 contains 17 residues. V was clipped by 1 base and J by 5 bases; unmatched bases: 7. The germline V gene encodes CDR1 SGDLS and CDR2 YYNGEE.

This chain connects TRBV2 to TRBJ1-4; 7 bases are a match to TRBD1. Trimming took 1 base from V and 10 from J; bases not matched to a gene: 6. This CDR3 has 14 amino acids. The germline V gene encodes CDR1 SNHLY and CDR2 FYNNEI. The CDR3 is CASSEGQGAGKLFF. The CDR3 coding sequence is TGTGCCAGCAGTGAAGGACAGGGAGCTGGAAAACTGTTTTTT. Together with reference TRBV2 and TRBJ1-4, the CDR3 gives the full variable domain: EPEVTQTPSHQVTQMGQEVILRCVPISNHLYFYWYRQILGQKVEFLVSFYNNEISEKSEIFDDQFSVERPDGSNFTLKIRSTKLEDSAMYFCASSEGQGAGKLFFGSGTQLSVL.

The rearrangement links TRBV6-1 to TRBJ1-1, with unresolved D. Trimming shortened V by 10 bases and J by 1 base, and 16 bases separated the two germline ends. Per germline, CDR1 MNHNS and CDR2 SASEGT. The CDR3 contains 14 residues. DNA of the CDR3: TGTGCCACCCCGGGAACATGGCCGAACACTGAAGCTTTCTTT. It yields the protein CATPGTWPNTEAFF.

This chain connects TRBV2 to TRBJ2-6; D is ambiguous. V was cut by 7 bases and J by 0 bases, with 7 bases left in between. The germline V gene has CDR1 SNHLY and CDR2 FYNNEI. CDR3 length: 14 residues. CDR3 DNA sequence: TGTGCCAGCAATTGGATCTCTGGGGCCAACGTCCTGACTTTC. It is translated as CASNWISGANVLTF.

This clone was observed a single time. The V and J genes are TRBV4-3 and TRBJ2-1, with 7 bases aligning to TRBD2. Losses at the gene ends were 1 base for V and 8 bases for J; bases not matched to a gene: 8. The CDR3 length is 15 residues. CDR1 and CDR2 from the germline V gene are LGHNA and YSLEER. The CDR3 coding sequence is TGCGCCAGCAGCCAAGGGGCGGGAGCATGGGATGAGCAGTTCTTC. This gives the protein CASSQGAGAWDEQFF.

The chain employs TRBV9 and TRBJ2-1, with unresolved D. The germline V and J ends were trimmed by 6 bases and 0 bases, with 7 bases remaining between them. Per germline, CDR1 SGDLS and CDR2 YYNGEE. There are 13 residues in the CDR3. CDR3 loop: CASTADSYNEQFF. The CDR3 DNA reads TGTGCCAGCACGGCGGACTCCTACAATGAGCAGTTCTTC. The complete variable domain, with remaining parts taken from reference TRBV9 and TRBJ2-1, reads DSGVTQTPKHLITATGQRVTLRCSPRSGDLSVYWYQQSLDQGLQFLIQYYNGEERAKGNILERFSAQQFPDLHSELNLSSLELGDSALYFCASTADSYNEQFFGPGTRLTVL.

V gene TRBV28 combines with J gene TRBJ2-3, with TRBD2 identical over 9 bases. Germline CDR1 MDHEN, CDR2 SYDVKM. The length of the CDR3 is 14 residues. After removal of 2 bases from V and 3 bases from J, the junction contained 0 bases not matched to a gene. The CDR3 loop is CASSLSGGTDTQYF. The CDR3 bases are TGTGCCAGCAGTTTAAGCGGGGGGACAGATACGCAGTATTTT.

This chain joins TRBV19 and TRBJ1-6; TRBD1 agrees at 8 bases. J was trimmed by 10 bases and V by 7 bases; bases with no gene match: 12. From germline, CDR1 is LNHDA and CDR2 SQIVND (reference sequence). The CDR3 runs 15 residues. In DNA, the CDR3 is TGTGCCAGTACCCTGGGACAGGCGGGGCGGTCACCCCTCCACTTT. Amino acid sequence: CASTLGQAGRSPLHF.

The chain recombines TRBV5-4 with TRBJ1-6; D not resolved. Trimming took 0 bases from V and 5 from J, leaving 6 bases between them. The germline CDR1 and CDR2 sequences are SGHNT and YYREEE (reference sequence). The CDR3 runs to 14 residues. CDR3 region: CASSLVQDNSPLHF. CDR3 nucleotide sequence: TGTGCCAGCAGCTTGGTCCAGGATAATTCACCCCTCCACTTT.

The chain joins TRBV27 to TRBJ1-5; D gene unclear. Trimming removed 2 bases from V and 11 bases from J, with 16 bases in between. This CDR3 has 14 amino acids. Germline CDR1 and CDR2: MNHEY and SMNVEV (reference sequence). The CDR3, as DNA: TGTGCCAGCAGTTTAGAGGGAGGGTTATTAGCCCAGCATTTT. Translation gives CASSLEGGLLAQHF.

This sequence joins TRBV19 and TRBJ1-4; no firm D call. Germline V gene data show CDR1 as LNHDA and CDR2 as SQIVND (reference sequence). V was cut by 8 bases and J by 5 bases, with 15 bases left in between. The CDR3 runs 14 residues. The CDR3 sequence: CASEDIARNEKLFF. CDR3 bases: TGTGCCAGTGAGGATATCGCCAGAAATGAAAAACTGTTTTTT.

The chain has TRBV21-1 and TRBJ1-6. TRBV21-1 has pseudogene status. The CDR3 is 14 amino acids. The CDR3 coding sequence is TGTGCCAGCAGAGAGGGACGGGGCAATTCACCCCTCCACTTT. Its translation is CASREGRGNSPLHF.

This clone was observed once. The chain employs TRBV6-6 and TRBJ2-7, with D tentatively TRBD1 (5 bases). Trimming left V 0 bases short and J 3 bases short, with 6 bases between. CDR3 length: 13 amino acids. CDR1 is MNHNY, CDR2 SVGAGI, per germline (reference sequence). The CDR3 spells CASSYSTDYEQYF. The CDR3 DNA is TGTGCCAGCAGTTACTCGACAGACTACGAGCAGTACTTC.

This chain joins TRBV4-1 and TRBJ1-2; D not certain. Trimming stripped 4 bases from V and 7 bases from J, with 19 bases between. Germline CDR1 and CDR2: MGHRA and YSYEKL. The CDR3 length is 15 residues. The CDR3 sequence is CASSLPLGQVTGYTF. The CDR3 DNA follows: TGCGCCAGCAGCCTTCCATTAGGTCAGGTGACTGGCTACACCTTC.

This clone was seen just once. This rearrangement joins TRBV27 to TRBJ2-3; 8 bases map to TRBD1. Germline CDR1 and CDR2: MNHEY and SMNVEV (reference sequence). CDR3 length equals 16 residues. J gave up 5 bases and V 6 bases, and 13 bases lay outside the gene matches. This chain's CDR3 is CASSQTGVVGEDTQYF. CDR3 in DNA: TGTGCCAGCAGCCAGACAGGGGTGGTTGGGGAAGATACGCAGTATTTT.

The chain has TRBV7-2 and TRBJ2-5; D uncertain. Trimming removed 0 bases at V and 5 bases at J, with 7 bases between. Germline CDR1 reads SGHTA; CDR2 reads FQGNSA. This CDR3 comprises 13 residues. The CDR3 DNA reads TGTGCCAGCAGCTTAGCTCTGGTGGAGACCCAGTACTTC. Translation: CASSLALVETQYF.

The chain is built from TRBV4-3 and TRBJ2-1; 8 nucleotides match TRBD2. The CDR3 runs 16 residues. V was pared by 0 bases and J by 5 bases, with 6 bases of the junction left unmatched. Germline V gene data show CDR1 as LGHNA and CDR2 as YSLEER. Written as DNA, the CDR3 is TGCGCCAGCAGCCAAGATCGGTATAGCGGGAACAATGAGCAGTTCTTC. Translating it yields CASSQDRYSGNNEQFF.

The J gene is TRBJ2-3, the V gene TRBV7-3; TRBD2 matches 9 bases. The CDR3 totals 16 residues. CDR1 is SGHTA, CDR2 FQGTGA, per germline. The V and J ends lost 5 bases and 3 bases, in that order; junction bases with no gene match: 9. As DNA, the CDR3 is TGTGCCAGCAGCCCCGACTCTAGCGGGGAAACAGATACGCAGTATTTT. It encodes CASSPDSSGETDTQYF.

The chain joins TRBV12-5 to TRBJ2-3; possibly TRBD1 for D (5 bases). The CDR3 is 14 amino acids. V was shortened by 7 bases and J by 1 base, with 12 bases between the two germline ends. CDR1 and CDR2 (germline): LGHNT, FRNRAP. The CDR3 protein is CASASGMGTDTQYF. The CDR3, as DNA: TGTGCTAGTGCCTCAGGGATGGGCACAGATACGCAGTATTTT.

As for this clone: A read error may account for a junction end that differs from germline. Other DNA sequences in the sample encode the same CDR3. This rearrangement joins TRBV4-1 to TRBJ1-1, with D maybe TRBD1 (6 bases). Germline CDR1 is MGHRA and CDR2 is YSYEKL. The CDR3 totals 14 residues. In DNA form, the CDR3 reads TGCGCCAGCAGTCAAGACCGGGGGGCCACTGAAGCTTTCTTT. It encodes CASSQDRGATEAFF.

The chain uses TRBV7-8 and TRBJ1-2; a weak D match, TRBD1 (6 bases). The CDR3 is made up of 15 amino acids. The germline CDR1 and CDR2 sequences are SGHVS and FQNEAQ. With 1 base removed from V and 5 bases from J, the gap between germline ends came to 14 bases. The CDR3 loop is CASSLEGGMGYGYTF. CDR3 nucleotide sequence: TGTGCCAGCAGCTTAGAGGGGGGAATGGGGTATGGCTACACCTTC.

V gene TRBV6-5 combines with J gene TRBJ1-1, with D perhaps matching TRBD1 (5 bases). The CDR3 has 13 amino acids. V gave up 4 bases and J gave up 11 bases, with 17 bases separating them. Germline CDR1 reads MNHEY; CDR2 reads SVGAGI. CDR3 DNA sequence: TGTGCCAGCAGTTCTGTTCCAGGGTCTTTGGCTTTCTTT. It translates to CASSSVPGSLAFF.

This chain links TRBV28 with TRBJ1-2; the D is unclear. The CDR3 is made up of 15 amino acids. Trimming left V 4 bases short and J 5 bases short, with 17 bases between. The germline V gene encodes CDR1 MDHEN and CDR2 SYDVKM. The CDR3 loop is CASSWTAGSLYGYTF. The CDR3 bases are TGTGCCAGCAGTTGGACGGCCGGGTCCCTATATGGCTACACCTTC.

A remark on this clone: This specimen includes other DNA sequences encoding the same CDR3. DNA for the CDR3: TGCGCCAGCAGTGATGCGGGGGAGCTGTTTTTT. Translated, it gives CASSDAGELFF. The chain has TRBV10-2 and TRBJ2-2; D unresolved. The CDR3 runs 11 residues. Germline V gives CDR1 WSHSY, CDR2 SAAADI. V was trimmed by 3 bases and J by 8 bases, leaving 4 bases between them.

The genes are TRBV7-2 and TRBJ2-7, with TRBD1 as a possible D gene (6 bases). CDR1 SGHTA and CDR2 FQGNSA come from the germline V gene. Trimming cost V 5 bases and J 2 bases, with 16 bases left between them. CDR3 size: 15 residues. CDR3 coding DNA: TGTGCCAGCAGCCACCCCCGGGACAATCCCTACGAGCAGTACTTC. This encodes CASSHPRDNPYEQYF.

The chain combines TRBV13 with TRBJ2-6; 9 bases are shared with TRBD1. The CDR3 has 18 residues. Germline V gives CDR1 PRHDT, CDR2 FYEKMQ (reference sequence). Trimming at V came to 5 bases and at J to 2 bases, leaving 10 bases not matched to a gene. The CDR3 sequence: CASSPRTGELAGANVLTF. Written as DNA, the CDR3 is TGTGCCAGCAGCCCCCGGACAGGGGAGCTAGCTGGGGCCAACGTCCTGACTTTC.

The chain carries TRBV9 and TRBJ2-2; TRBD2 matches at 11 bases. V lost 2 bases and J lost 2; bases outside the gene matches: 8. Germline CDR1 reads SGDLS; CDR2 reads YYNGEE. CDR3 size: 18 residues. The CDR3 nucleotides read TGTGCCAGCAGCGTCCCCGTAGCGGGAGGGCCAAACACCGGGGAGCTGTTTTTT. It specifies CASSVPVAGGPNTGELFF.

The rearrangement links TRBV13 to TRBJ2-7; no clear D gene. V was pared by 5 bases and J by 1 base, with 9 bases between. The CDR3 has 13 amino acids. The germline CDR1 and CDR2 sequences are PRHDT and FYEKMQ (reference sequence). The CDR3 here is CASSPQASYEQYF. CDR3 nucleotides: TGTGCCAGCAGCCCGCAAGCGTCCTACGAGCAGTACTTC.

Here the CDR3 DNA reads TGTGCCAGCAACCCGGAACCGATCGGGGAGACCCAGTACTTC. As protein: CASNPEPIGETQYF. V is TRBV6-1 and J is TRBJ2-5; no definite D call. This CDR3 has 14 residues. The ends were cut back, 7 bases at V and 5 bases at J, with 17 bases in the middle. Germline V gene sequence: CDR1 MNHNS, CDR2 SASEGT.

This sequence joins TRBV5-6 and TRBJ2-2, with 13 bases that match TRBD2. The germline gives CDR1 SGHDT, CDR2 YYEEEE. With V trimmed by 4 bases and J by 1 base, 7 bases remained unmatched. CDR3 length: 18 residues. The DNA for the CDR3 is TGTGCCAGCAGCCGCTCCGGGACTAGCGGGATGAACACCGGGGAGCTGTTTTTT. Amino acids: CASSRSGTSGMNTGELFF.

For the CDR3, the DNA is TGTGCCAGCAGCCCGGCTAGCGGGGCTACGAAGCAGTACTTC. Amino acids: CASSPASGATKQYF. The chain carries TRBV6-5 and TRBJ2-7; 9 nucleotides agree with TRBD2. J was trimmed by 8 bases and V by 6 bases; bases with no gene match: 11. Germline CDR1 MNHEY, CDR2 SVGAGI. The CDR3 consists of 14 residues.

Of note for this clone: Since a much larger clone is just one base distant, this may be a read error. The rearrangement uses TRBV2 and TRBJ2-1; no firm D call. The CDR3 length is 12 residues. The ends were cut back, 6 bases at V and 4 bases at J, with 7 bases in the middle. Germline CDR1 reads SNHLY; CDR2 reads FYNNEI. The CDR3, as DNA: TGTGCCAGCAGCGACCCGTACAATGAGCAGTTCTTC. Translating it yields CASSDPYNEQFF.